This T cell receptor beta chain came from a study of technical replicates of blood from a handful of donors. The germline V gene encodes CDR1 SGHAT and CDR2 FQNNGV. This CDR3 spans 15 amino acids. J was trimmed by 2 bases and V by 3 bases; bases with no gene match: 6. Profiling relied on immunoSEQ multiplex PCR, and the TCRdb table lists in-frame clones only, not all of them. The data contain fewer than 100,000 clones, nearly 97% of them seen just once; the ten biggest clones take up about 0.21%. This TCR was recovered from a human donor in good health. The chain uses TRBV11-2 and TRBJ2-7; TRBD1 agrees at 8 bases. The sequenced material came from T cells isolated from PBMCs. The CDR3 coding sequence is TGTGCCAGCAGCTTCCCCGGACAGGGCACCTACGAGCAGTACTTC. This codes for CASSFPGQGTYEQYF.